This TCR beta chain was documented in a study of cytomegalovirus exposure and HLA in healthy donors. PCR amplification relied on 60 Vbeta primers (plus 13 Jbeta primers). Assay: immunoSEQ multiplex PCR; the TCRdb copy retains only in-frame clones and omits some. Of under 200,000 clones listed, 75% to 85% are singletons. This clone was seen only a few times. The CDR3 totals 20 residues. The sequencing input was PBMCs. This TCR derives from a woman aged 18-29 years in good health and CMV-seropositive. The V call is TRBV21-1, the J call TRBJ2-7; the D call of TRBD2 is as the table states it, not checked on the DNA. TRBV21-1 is reported as a pseudogene. The CDR3 nucleotides are TGTGCCAGCAGCCAATTACCTGTAGGGACTAGCGGTCCTGGGTGTCAAGAGCAGTACGTC. Its translation: CASSQLPVGTSGPGCQEQYV.